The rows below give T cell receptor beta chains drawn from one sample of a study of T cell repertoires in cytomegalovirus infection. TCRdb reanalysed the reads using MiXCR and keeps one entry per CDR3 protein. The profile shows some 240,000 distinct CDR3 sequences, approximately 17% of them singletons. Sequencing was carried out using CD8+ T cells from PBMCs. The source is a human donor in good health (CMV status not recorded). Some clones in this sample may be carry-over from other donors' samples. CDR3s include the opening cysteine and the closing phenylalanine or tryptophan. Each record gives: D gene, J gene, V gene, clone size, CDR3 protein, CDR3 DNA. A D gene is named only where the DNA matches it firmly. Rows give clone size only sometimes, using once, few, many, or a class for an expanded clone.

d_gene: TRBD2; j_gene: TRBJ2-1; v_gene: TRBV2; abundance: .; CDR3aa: CASSEGLAGGPSSYNEQLF; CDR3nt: TGTGCCAGCAGTGAGGGACTAGCGGGGGGTCCAAGCTCCTACAATGAGCAGCTCTTC
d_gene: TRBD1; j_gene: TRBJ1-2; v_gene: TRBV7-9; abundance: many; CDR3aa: CASSLGTGAAYGYTF; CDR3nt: TGTGCCAGCAGCTTAGGGACAGGCGCAGCGTATGGCTACACCTTC
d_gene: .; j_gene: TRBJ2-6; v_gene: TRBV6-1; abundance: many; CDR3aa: CASSQEDSGANVLTF; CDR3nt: TGTGCCAGCAGCCAAGAGGACTCTGGGGCCAACGTCCTGACTTTC
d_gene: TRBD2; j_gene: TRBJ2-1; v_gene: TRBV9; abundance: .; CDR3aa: CASSATSGPYNEQFF; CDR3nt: TGTGCCAGCAGCGCAACTAGCGGGCCCTACAATGAGCAGTTCTTC
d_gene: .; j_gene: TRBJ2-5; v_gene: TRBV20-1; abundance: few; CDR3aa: CSARDRNSPRRETQYF; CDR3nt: TGCAGTGCTAGAGATAGGAATAGCCCCCGGCGTGAGACCCAGTACTTC
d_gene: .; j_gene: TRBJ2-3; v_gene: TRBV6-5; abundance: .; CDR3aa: CASTPQQGSTDTQYF; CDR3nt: TGTGCCAGCACCCCCCAACAGGGTAGCACAGATACGCAGTATTTT
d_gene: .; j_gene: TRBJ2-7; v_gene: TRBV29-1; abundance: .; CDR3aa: CSVRDGIGEQYF; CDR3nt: TGCAGCGTAAGGGACGGCATCGGCGAGCAGTACTTC
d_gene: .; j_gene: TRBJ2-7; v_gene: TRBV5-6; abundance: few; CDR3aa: CASSGEVTYEQYF; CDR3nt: TGTGCCAGCAGCGGGGAGGTTACCTACGAGCAGTACTTC
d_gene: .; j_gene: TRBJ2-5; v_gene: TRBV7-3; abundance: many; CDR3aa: CASSFRGREYQETQYF; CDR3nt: TGTGCCAGCAGCTTTCGTGGCAGGGAGTACCAAGAGACCCAGTACTTC
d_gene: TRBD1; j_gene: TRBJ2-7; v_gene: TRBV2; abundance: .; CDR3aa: CASIGTDTYEQYF; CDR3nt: TGTGCCAGCATAGGGACAGACACCTACGAGCAGTACTTC
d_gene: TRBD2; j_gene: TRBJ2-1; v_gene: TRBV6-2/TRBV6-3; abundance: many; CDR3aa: CASSLLAGTYNEQFF; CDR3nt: TGTGCCAGCAGTCTCTTAGCGGGGACCTACAATGAGCAGTTCTTC
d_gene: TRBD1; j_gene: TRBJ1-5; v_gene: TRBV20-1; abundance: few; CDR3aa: CSASTGQSSNQPQHF; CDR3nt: TGCAGTGCTAGCACGGGACAGTCGAGCAATCAGCCCCAGCATTTT
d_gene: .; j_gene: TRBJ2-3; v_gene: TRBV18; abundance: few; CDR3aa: CASSPSWGGPTDTQYF; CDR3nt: TGTGCCAGCTCCCCGTCGTGGGGGGGCCCCACCGATACGCAGTATTTT
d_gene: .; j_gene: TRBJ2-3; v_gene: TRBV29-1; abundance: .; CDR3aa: CSVEEAGWRADTQYF; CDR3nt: TGCAGCGTTGAAGAGGCGGGGTGGCGCGCAGATACGCAGTATTTT
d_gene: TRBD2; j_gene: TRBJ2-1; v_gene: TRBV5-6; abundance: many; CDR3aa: CASSLAGEQFF; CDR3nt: TGTGCCAGCAGTTTAGCGGGGGAGCAGTTCTTC
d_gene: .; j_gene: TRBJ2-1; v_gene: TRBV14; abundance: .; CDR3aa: CASSEGFEQFF; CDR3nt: TGTGCCAGCAGCGAGGGCTTTGAGCAGTTCTTC
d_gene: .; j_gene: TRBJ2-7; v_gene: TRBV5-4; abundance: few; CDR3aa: CASSRGTDSYEQYF; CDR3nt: TGTGCCAGCAGCCGAGGGACTGACTCCTACGAGCAGTACTTC
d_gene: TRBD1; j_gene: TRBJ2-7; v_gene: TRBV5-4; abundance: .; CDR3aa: CASSMGQGGTYEQYF; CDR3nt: TGTGCCAGCAGTATGGGACAGGGTGGAACCTACGAGCAGTACTTC
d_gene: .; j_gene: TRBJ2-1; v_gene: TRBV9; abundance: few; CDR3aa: CASSGTQGNEQFF; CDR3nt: TGTGCCAGCAGCGGAACACAGGGCAATGAGCAGTTCTTC
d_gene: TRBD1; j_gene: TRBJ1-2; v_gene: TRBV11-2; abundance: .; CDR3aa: CASSLGQGAYYGYTF; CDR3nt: TGTGCCAGCAGCCTGGGACAGGGGGCCTACTATGGCTACACCTTC
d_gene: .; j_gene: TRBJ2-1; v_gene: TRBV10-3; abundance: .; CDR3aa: CAISELRDDNEQFF; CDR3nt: TGTGCCATCAGTGAATTGCGGGACGACAATGAGCAGTTCTTC
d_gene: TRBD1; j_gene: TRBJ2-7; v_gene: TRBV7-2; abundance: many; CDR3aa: CASSPTTGGLSYEQYF; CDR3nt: TGTGCCAGCAGCCCAACAACAGGGGGCTTGTCCTACGAGCAGTACTTC
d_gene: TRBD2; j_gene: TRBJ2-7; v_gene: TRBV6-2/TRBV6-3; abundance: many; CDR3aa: CASSYSTLGLAAYEQYF; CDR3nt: TGTGCCAGCAGTTACTCCACCCTGGGACTAGCGGCCTACGAGCAGTACTTC
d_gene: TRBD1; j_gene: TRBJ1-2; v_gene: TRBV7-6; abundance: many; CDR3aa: CASSPTGASYGYTF; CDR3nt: TGTGCCAGCAGCCCTACAGGGGCCAGCTATGGCTACACCTTC
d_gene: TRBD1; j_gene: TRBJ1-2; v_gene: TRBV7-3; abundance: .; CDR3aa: CASSPNRDRGSLYGYTF; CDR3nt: TGTGCCAGCAGCCCCAACCGGGACAGGGGCTCCCTCTATGGCTACACCTTC
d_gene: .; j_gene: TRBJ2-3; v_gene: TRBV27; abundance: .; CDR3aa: CASSLETGRADTQYF; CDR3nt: TGTGCCAGCAGTTTGGAGACGGGCCGAGCAGATACGCAGTATTTT
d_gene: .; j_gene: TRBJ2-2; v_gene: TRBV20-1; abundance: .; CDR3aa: CSARDEVSGELFF; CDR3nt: TGCAGTGCTAGAGATGAGGTCTCCGGGGAGCTGTTTTTT
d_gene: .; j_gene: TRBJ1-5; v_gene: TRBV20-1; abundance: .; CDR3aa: CSASHRGPSNQPQHF; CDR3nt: TGCAGTGCTAGTCACCGGGGACCTAGCAATCAGCCCCAGCATTTT
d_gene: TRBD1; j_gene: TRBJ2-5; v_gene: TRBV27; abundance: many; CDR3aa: CASSLYRGPQETQYF; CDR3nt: TGTGCCAGCAGTTTATACAGGGGCCCACAAGAGACCCAGTACTTC
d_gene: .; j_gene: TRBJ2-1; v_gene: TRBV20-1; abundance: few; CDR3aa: CSARDPRFSYNEQFF; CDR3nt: TGCAGTGCTAGAGATCCCCGGTTTTCCTACAATGAGCAGTTCTTC
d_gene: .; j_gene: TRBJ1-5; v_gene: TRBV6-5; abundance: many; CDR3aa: CASSSHRTSVVNQPQHF; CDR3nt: TGTGCCAGCAGTTCCCACAGGACATCAGTGGTTAATCAGCCCCAGCATTTT
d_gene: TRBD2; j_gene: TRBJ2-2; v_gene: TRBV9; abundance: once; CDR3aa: CASSVSGLAATGELFF; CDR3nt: TGTGCCAGCAGCGTTAGCGGACTAGCGGCCACCGGGGAGCTGTTTTTT